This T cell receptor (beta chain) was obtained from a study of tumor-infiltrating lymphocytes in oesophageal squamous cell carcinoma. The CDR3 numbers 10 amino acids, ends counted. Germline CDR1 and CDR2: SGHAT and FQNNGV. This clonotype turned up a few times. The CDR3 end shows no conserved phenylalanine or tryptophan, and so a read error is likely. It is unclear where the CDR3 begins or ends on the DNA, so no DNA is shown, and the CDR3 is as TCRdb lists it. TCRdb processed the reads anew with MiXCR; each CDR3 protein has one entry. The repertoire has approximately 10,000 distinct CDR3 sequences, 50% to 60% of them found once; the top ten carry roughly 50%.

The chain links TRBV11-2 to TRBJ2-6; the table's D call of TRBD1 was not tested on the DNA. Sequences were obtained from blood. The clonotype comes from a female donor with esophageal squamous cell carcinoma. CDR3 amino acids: CASSSGWGGS.